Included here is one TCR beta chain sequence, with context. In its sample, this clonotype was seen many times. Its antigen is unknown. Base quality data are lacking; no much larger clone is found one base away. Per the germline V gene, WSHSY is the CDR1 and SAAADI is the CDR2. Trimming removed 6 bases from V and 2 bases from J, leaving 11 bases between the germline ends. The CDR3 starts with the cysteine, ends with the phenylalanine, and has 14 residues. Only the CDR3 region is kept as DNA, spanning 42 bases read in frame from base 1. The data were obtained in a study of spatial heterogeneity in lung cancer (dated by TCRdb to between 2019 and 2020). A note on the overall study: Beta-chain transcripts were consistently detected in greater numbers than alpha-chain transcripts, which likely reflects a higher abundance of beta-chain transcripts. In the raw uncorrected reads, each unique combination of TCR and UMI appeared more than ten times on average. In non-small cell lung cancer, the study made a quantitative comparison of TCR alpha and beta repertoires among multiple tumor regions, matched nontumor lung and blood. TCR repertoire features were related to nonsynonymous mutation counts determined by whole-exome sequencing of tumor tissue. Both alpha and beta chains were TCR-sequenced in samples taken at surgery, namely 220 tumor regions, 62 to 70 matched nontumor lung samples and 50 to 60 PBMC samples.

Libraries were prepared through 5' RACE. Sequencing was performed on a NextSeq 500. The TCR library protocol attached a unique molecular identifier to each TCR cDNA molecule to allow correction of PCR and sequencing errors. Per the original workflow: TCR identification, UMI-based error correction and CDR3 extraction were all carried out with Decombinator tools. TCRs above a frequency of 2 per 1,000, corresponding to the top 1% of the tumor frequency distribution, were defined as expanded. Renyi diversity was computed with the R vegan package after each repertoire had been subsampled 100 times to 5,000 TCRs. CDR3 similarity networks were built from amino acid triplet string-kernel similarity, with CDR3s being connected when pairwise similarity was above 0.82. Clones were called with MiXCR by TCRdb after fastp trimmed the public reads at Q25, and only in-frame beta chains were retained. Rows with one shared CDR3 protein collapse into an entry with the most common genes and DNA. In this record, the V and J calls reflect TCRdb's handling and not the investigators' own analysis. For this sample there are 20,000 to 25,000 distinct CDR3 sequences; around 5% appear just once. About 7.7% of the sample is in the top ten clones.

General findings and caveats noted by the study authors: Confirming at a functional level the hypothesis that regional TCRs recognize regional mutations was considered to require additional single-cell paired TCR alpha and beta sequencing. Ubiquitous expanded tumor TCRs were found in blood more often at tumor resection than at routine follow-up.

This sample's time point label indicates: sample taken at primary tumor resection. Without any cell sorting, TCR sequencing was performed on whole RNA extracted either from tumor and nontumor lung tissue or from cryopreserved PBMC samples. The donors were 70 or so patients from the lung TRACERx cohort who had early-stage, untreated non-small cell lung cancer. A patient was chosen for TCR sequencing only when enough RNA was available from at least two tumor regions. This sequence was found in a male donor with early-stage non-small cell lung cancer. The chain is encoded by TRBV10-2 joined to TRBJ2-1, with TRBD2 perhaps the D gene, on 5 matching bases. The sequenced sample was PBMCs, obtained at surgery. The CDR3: CASRWPEAYNEQFF. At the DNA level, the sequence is TGCGCCAGCAGATGGCCGGAGGCCTACAATGAGCAGTTCTTC.